The present entry profiles one T cell receptor (beta chain) with its context. The antigen it binds to is not known. Qualities for individual bases were not recorded, and no much larger clone is one base off. Read against the paper, the sample's time point label means: baseline before first vaccination. Vaccinee samples came from UK trials COV001 and COV002, including a single-blind randomized controlled phase 2/3 trial of AZD1222 (ChAdOx1 nCoV-19) in healthy adults. For TCRbeta chain sequencing, PBMC samples from trial participants were taken at day 0 and at day 28 after the second dose. The sample belongs to a study of T cell responses to AZD1222 COVID-19 vaccine (dated by TCRdb to the early 2020s). A note on the overall study: AZD1222 recipients with second doses at about 4 weeks or about 12 weeks were pooled, because spike-specific TCR depth and breadth did not differ between schedules. A total of around 240 trial participants underwent TCR sequencing, of whom 207 had received two doses of AZD1222 and 26 had received two doses of the MenACWY control vaccine. Trial participants were enrolled by age into 18-55, 56-69 and 70-plus year subgroups, with approximately 160, 26 and 62 TCR-sequenced participants respectively. What the research found in general, with its limitations: A significant rise in spike-specific TCR breadth and depth was observed after two AZD1222 doses relative to day 0 and relative to MenACWY recipients. In the small 56-69-year group, the increase in depth fell short of significance, most likely because of low power. No day 14 peak-response samples were available, so repertoires were characterized only after the peak T cell response. Vaccine-associated CD4 TCRs spanned the whole spike protein, with dominant responses in regions 160-218 and 743-854. Most participants were white British and females outnumbered males, and the authors suggested that clonal diversity may have been underestimated. Nearly half of unique spike-specific TCRs reportedly recognized epitopes outside regions mutated in the B.1.351 and B.1.1.7 variants. Only 5 to 7 AZD1222 recipients were SARS-CoV-2 seropositive at baseline, limiting conclusions about previously exposed vaccinees.

The CDR3 regions of human TCRbeta chains were analyzed by immunosequencing. For the original study's pipeline: Repertoire TCRs were checked for matches against a reference library of SARS-CoV-2-specific TCRs that had been generated using the MIRA antigen-specificity platform. Breadth was defined as the fraction of unique TCRs that were SARS-CoV-2-associated. Depth was defined as the fraction of total T cells that were SARS-CoV-2-associated. Using the MIRA data, every spike-specific TCR was mapped to the spike region that the TCR reacted to and assigned to either a CD4 or a CD8 class. Log10-transformed breadth and depth values were compared by one-way ANOVA with Sidak's multiple comparisons tests. TCRdb's version of the immuneACCESS table is confined to in-frame rearrangements and falls short of the full clone set. An unresolved V gene accounts for under half of the shortfall where checked; the remainder is of unknown origin. V, J and clone size were drawn from that table, and D and trimming were deduced from the DNA. Counted in this sample were roughly 150,000 clones; 80% to 90% of them appeared once. The ten biggest clones cover less than 9.5% of the sample.

V is cut by 7 bases and J by 1 base, and the space between the germline ends is 13 bases. The germline V gene yields MNHEY for CDR1 and SVGAGI for CDR2. The CDR3 measures 14 amino acids from cysteine to phenylalanine. Only the CDR3 DNA is retained, 42 bases long and in frame from the first base. The specimen was peripheral blood, collected on day 0 of AZD1222 vaccination. The TCR sequence derives from an adult in good health. The chain links TRBV6-5 with TRBJ1-1; the D segment cannot be called with confidence. The CDR3 protein is CASTPLQANTEAFF. The DNA is TGTGCCAGCACCCCCTTGCAGGCGAACACTGAAGCTTTCTTT.